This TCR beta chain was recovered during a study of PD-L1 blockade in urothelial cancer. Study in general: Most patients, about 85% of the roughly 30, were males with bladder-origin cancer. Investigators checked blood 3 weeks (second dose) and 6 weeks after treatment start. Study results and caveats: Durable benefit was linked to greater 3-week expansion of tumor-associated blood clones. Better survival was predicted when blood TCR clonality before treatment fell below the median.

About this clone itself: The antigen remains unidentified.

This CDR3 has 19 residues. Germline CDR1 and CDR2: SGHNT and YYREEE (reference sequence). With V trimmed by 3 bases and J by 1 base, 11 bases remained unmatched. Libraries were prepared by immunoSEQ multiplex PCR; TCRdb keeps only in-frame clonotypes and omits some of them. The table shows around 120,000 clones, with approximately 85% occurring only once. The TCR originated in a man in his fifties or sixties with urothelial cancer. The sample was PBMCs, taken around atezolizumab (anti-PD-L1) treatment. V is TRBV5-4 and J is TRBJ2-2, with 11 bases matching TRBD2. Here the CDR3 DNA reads TGTGCCAGCAGCTGGCCCGGGACTAGCGGAAAACGGAACACCGGGGAGCTGTTTTTT. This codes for CASSWPGTSGKRNTGELFF. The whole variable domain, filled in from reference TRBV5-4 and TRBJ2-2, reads ETGVTQSPTHLIKTRGQQVTLRCSSQSGHNTVSWYQQALGQGPQFIFQYYREEENGRGNFPPRFSGLQFPNYSSELNVNALELDDSALYLCASSWPGTSGKRNTGELFFGEGSRLTVL.